The sequence of this T cell receptor beta chain was determined in a study of T cell changes during pregnancy in multiple sclerosis. Some clones are missing from TCRdb's copy, which holds only in-frame ones; the method was immunoSEQ multiplex PCR. The sample records around 120,000 clones, roughly 90% being singletons. The CDR3 covers 14 residues. CDR1 is SEHNR and CDR2 is FQNEAQ in the germline V gene (reference sequence). Trimming left V 5 bases short and J 2 bases short, with 11 bases between. The input for sequencing was peripheral blood, taken after pregnancy. The clonotype was recovered from a female donor with multiple sclerosis, enrolled in a pregnancy study. V usage is TRBV7-9 and J usage is TRBJ2-3; D is perhaps TRBD2 (5 bases). Written as DNA, the CDR3 is TGTGCCAGCAGCCCTCGACGGGACACAGATACGCAGTATTTT. Translation gives CASSPRRDTDTQYF.